The T cell receptor (beta chain) under discussion was sequenced for a study of blood T cell repertoires in COVID-19. Study details: Acute-phase and convalescent COVID-19 samples originated in the United States, Italy and Spain.

The method was immunoSEQ multiplex PCR; TCRdb's version includes in-frame clones alone and lacks a portion of them. The sample has around 300,000 clones, roughly nine tenths seen once; the top ten hold just under 9.5%. V was cut by 4 bases and J by 3 bases, with 14 bases left in between. The CDR3 is 14 residues long. Looked up from germline, CDR1 is SGHRS and CDR2 is YFSETQ. This chain links TRBV5-1 with TRBJ2-7; TRBD1 is a possible D gene (6 bases). This receptor was identified in a woman aged 25 to 45 who had recovered from COVID-19. Source material: PBMCs or T cells enriched from blood (not recorded which). The CDR3 reads CASSLGQIGYEQYF. The CDR3 nucleotides are TGCGCCAGCAGCCTCGGACAGATAGGCTACGAGCAGTACTTC.